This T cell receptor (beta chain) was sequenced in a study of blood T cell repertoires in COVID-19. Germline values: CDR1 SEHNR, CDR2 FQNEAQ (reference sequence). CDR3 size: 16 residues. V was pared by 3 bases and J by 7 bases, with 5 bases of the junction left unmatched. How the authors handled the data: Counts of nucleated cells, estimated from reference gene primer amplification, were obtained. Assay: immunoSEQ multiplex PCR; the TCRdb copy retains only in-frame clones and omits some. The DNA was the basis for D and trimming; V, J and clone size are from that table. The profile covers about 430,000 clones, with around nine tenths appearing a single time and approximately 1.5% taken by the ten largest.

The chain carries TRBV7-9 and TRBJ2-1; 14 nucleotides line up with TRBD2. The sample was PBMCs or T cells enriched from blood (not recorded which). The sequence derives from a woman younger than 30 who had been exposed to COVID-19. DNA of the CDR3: TGTGCCAGCAGCTTCTTGACTAGCGGGAGGGGGAATGAGCAGTTCTTC. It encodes CASSFLTSGRGNEQFF.